This T cell receptor beta chain stems from a study of shared clonotypes between healthy human individuals. Study overall: Donors consisted of two women and a few men between 18 and 49.

Measured with immunoSEQ multiplex PCR; TCRdb has only the in-frame clones, and not every one. The sample shows about 480,000 clones, approximately 79% of them seen only once. V lost 6 bases and J lost 4, with 16 bases in between. In germline, CDR1 is MNHEY, CDR2 SMNVEV (reference sequence). There are 14 residues in the CDR3. The sample was PBMCs. This TCR derives from a woman aged 40 to 55 in good health. Some clones in this sample may be carry-over from other donors' samples. V and J are TRBV27 and TRBJ2-7; D is possibly TRBD1 (5 bases). The CDR3 reads CASSFSLGPYEQYF. The CDR3 DNA is TGTGCCAGCAGCTTCTCCCTGGGGCCGTACGAGCAGTACTTC.